Listed below are T cell receptor beta chains from one sample, sequenced in a study of blood T cells in healthy people across ages. TCRdb analysed the 5' RACE reads with MiXCR anew, one entry per CDR3 protein. The sample yields approximately 1,100,000 distinct CDR3 sequences, 35% to 55% seen once. The sample comprised blood. The receptors here all came from a woman aged 55-75 years in good health. Both conserved end residues are part of each CDR3. The order of the fields is V gene, J gene, clone size, D gene, CDR3 protein, CDR3 DNA. A D gene is named only where the DNA matches it firmly. Expanded clones get a size class; other rows say once, few or many, or leave the size out.

v_call: TRBV5-1; j_call: TRBJ1-1; clone_size: -; d_call: -; cdr3_aa: CASSSGPIQGFQGAFF; cdr3_nt: TGCGCCAGCAGCTCCGGACCCATCCAAGGTTTCCAAGGAGCTTTCTTT
v_call: TRBV30; j_call: TRBJ1-2; clone_size: once; d_call: -; cdr3_aa: CAWIGAFGPHRGYTF; cdr3_nt: TGTGCCTGGATTGGGGCATTCGGACCCCATAGGGGCTACACCTTC
v_call: TRBV20-1; j_call: TRBJ2-1; clone_size: -; d_call: TRBD2; cdr3_aa: CSARSTGTRREQFF; cdr3_nt: TGCAGTGCTAGATCTACCGGGACTAGACGTGAGCAGTTCTTC
v_call: TRBV7-9; j_call: TRBJ1-5; clone_size: -; d_call: TRBD1; cdr3_aa: CASSEDRFGNQPQHF; cdr3_nt: TGTGCCAGCAGCGAGGACAGGTTCGGGAATCAGCCCCAGCATTTT
v_call: TRBV9; j_call: TRBJ1-6; clone_size: few; d_call: TRBD1; cdr3_aa: CASSALPSGQGSPLHF; cdr3_nt: TGTGCCAGCAGTGCACTGCCGTCGGGACAGGGTTCACCCCTCCACTTT
v_call: TRBV9; j_call: TRBJ2-7; clone_size: -; d_call: -; cdr3_aa: CASSVGDGRTYEQYF; cdr3_nt: TGTGCCAGCAGCGTAGGGGATGGACGGACCTACGAGCAGTACTTC
v_call: TRBV27; j_call: TRBJ1-6; clone_size: -; d_call: -; cdr3_aa: CASSFGTRGYNSPLHF; cdr3_nt: TGTGCCAGCAGTTTCGGGACAAGAGGCTATAATTCACCCCTCCACTTT
v_call: TRBV27; j_call: TRBJ2-2; clone_size: -; d_call: -; cdr3_aa: CASTLIRAGTGELFF; cdr3_nt: TGTGCCAGCACCCTAATCCGGGCGGGGACCGGGGAGCTGTTTTTT
v_call: TRBV2; j_call: TRBJ2-5; clone_size: -; d_call: -; cdr3_aa: CASSEAETQYF; cdr3_nt: TGTGCCAGCAGTGAAGCGGAGACCCAGTACTTC
v_call: TRBV5-1; j_call: TRBJ2-1; clone_size: -; d_call: -; cdr3_aa: CASSLGGAGFGSYNEQFF; cdr3_nt: TGCGCCAGCAGCTTGGGGGGGGCGGGATTCGGGTCCTACAATGAGCAGTTCTTC
v_call: TRBV18; j_call: TRBJ2-1; clone_size: few; d_call: -; cdr3_aa: CASSRTESYNEQFF; cdr3_nt: TGTGCCAGCTCACGCACGGAATCCTACAATGAGCAGTTCTTC
v_call: TRBV5-6; j_call: TRBJ2-1; clone_size: -; d_call: TRBD2; cdr3_aa: CASSLGGLEYNEQFF; cdr3_nt: TGTGCCAGCAGCTTGGGCGGACTAGAGTACAATGAGCAGTTCTTC
v_call: TRBV15; j_call: TRBJ1-1; clone_size: few; d_call: -; cdr3_aa: CATSRALNTEAFF; cdr3_nt: TGTGCCACCAGCAGAGCGCTGAACACTGAAGCTTTCTTT
v_call: TRBV7-3; j_call: TRBJ1-1; clone_size: -; d_call: -; cdr3_aa: CASSLTAGEETEAFF; cdr3_nt: TGTGCCAGCAGCTTAACGGCAGGGGAAGAGACTGAAGCTTTCTTT
v_call: TRBV4-1; j_call: TRBJ2-7; clone_size: -; d_call: TRBD1; cdr3_aa: CASSPGSGQVSYEQYF; cdr3_nt: TGCGCCAGCAGCCCTGGATCGGGACAGGTCTCCTACGAGCAGTACTTC
v_call: TRBV29-1; j_call: TRBJ1-1; clone_size: -; d_call: TRBD1; cdr3_aa: CSGQGGWTEAFF; cdr3_nt: TGCAGCGGACAGGGGGGTTGGACTGAAGCTTTCTTT
v_call: TRBV7-9; j_call: TRBJ2-7; clone_size: -; d_call: -; cdr3_aa: CASSPRTPPGEQYF; cdr3_nt: TGTGCCAGCAGCCCCCGGACACCTCCGGGTGAGCAGTACTTC
v_call: TRBV5-5; j_call: TRBJ2-5; clone_size: -; d_call: -; cdr3_aa: CASSLVRDNPSYQETQYF; cdr3_nt: TGTGCCAGCAGCCTGGTCCGGGACAACCCTTCGTACCAAGAGACCCAGTACTTC
v_call: TRBV20-1; j_call: TRBJ1-2; clone_size: -; d_call: TRBD1; cdr3_aa: CSVQQGALGYTF; cdr3_nt: TGCAGTGTTCAACAGGGGGCGCTTGGCTACACCTTC
v_call: TRBV4-1; j_call: TRBJ2-7; clone_size: few; d_call: -; cdr3_aa: CASSQFVGPYEQYF; cdr3_nt: TGCGCCAGCAGCCAATTTGTCGGGCCCTACGAGCAGTACTTC
v_call: TRBV4-2; j_call: TRBJ1-1; clone_size: -; d_call: TRBD1; cdr3_aa: CASSQGRGADTEAFF; cdr3_nt: TGTGCCAGCAGCCAAGGCAGGGGGGCGGACACTGAAGCTTTCTTT
v_call: TRBV10-3; j_call: TRBJ1-2; clone_size: -; d_call: TRBD1; cdr3_aa: CAISGQGAGNYGYTF; cdr3_nt: TGTGCCATCAGCGGACAGGGGGCGGGGAACTATGGCTACACCTTC
v_call: TRBV20-1; j_call: TRBJ2-3; clone_size: -; d_call: -; cdr3_aa: CSAELGAPDTQYF; cdr3_nt: TGCAGTGCGGAGCTGGGGGCCCCAGATACGCAGTATTTT
v_call: TRBV29-1; j_call: TRBJ1-3; clone_size: -; d_call: -; cdr3_aa: CSVSGPSGNTIYF; cdr3_nt: TGCAGCGTTTCTGGGCCCTCTGGAAACACCATATATTTT
v_call: TRBV2; j_call: TRBJ2-3; clone_size: -; d_call: -; cdr3_aa: CASSEGVGTDTQYF; cdr3_nt: TGTGCCAGCAGTGAGGGGGTGGGCACAGATACGCAGTATTTT
v_call: TRBV3-1; j_call: TRBJ2-7; clone_size: few; d_call: TRBD1; cdr3_aa: CASSHRQGRINEQYF; cdr3_nt: TGTGCCAGCAGCCACCGACAGGGGAGGATCAACGAGCAGTACTTC
v_call: TRBV27; j_call: TRBJ1-5; clone_size: -; d_call: -; cdr3_aa: CASSFTPGDKPQHF; cdr3_nt: TGTGCCAGCAGTTTTACCCCCGGGGATAAACCCCAGCATTTT
v_call: TRBV6-1; j_call: TRBJ2-4; clone_size: -; d_call: TRBD2; cdr3_aa: CASSELGGGTSGVAKNIQYF; cdr3_nt: TGTGCCAGCAGTGAATTGGGAGGGGGGACTAGCGGGGTAGCCAAAAACATTCAGTACTTC